What follows are 21 T cell receptor beta chains derived from one specimen sequenced in a study of stem cell transplantation in POMP-related autoinflammatory disease. General observations from the study: A trend toward lower repertoire diversity and greater clonality appeared in every analyzed T-cell subset of PRAID patients. Patients with PRAID showed a restricted number of unique TRB V-J gene pairings.

Sequenced by immunoSEQ multiplex PCR; TCRdb stores in-frame clones only, minus some. Among around 10,000 clones listed, around nine tenths were seen once. No antigen has been assigned to these receptors. Sequenced here: CD8+ T cells from PBMCs, sampled before stem cell transplantation. The origin of the receptors is a human donor with POMP-related autoinflammation and immune dysregulation (PRAID).

This CDR3 is CASSYFTGITEQYF. The CDR3 DNA reads as TGTGCCAGCAGTTATTTCACCGGGATCACCGAGCAGTACTTC. This rearrangement joins TRBV6-5 to TRBJ2-7; a possible D gene is TRBD2 (5 bases). CDR1 MNHEY and CDR2 SVGAGI come from the germline V gene. The CDR3 is 14 residues long. V was trimmed by 3 bases and J by 6 bases, leaving 15 bases between them.

The V gene is TRBV6-1, the J gene TRBJ1-5, with D possibly TRBD1 on 5 matching bases. The CDR3 is 17 amino acids. Trimming shortened V by 4 bases and J by 0 bases, and 16 bases separated the two germline ends. Germline CDR1 and CDR2: MNHNS and SASEGT. The CDR3 protein is CASSGLRDRNSNQPQHF. The CDR3 coding sequence is TGTGCCAGCAGTGGGCTCCGAGACAGAAATAGCAATCAGCCCCAGCATTTT.

The CDR3 is CASSLFTGEAYGYTF. The CDR3 nucleotides read TGTGCCAGCAGCCTATTTACAGGGGAGGCCTATGGCTACACCTTC. This chain links TRBV14 with TRBJ1-2; 7 bases agree with TRBD1. V lost 4 bases and J lost 4; bases outside the gene matches: 9. The CDR3 spans 15 residues. Germline V gene data show CDR1 as SGHDN and CDR2 as FVKESK.

The chain has TRBV30 and TRBJ1-5; 7 bases are shared with TRBD1. The CDR3 is 14 residues long. With V trimmed by 3 bases and J by 3 bases, 5 bases remained unmatched. Germline V lookup: CDR1 GTSNPN, CDR2 SVGIG (reference sequence). The CDR3 is CAWRNRGFNQPQHF. DNA of the CDR3: TGTGCCTGGAGAAACAGGGGTTTCAATCAGCCCCAGCATTTT.

This rearrangement joins TRBV27 to TRBJ2-7, with 14 bases aligning to TRBD2. V shed 5 bases, J shed 3 bases, and the junction held 6 bases outside the gene matches. The CDR3 length is 16 residues. CDR1 is MNHEY and CDR2 is SMNVEV in the germline V gene (reference sequence). The CDR3 region is CASSTGLAGEFYEQYF. The CDR3 region has the DNA TGTGCCAGCAGTACGGGACTAGCGGGAGAGTTCTACGAGCAGTACTTC.

CDR3 sequence reads: CAISESGQDEKLFF. As DNA, the CDR3 is TGTGCCATCAGTGAGTCGGGACAGGACGAAAAACTGTTTTTT. The chain recombines TRBV10-3 with TRBJ1-4; TRBD1 aligns across 8 bases. The CDR3 is 14 residues long. The ends lost 0 bases at V and 8 bases at J; junction bases unmatched: 2. Germline V gene lookup returns CDR1 ENHRY and CDR2 SYGVKD.

The chain carries TRBV28 and TRBJ2-1, with 10 bases matching TRBD2. CDR1 and CDR2 from the germline V gene are MDHEN and SYDVKM. The CDR3 is 16 amino acids. Trimming cost V 7 bases and J 4 bases; bases outside gene matches: 10. In nucleotides, the CDR3 is TGTGCCAGCACGCGTCCCCTAGCGGGAGTTTACAATGAGCAGTTCTTC. This sequence encodes CASTRPLAGVYNEQFF.

The chain uses TRBV4-2 and TRBJ2-2; 12 bases map to TRBD2. The germline V gene has CDR1 LGHNA and CDR2 YNFKEQ. There are 15 residues in the CDR3. V dropped 5 bases and J dropped 5; count of bases not matched to a gene: 3. CDR3 sequence: CASSAGTSGTGELFF. CDR3 DNA: TGTGCCAGCAGCGCAGGGACTAGCGGGACCGGGGAGCTGTTTTTT.

The chain is built from TRBV4-1 and TRBJ2-1; D is undetermined. Between the trimmed V and J ends, which lost 4 bases and 0 bases, there was a span of 16 bases. Germline CDR1 is MGHRA and CDR2 is YSYEKL. The CDR3 has 17 amino acids. The CDR3 nucleotides are TGCGCCAGCAGCCGATCCGGGCCTCCTAGCTCCTACAATGAGCAGTTCTTC. Its protein is CASSRSGPPSSYNEQFF.

This clone was seen only once. The chain joins TRBV29-1 to TRBJ2-7; D remains unclear. With 5 bases removed from V and 0 bases from J, the gap between germline ends came to 8 bases. The CDR3 length is 12 residues. Germline loops: CDR1 SQVTM, CDR2 ANQGSEA. The CDR3 bases are TGCAGCGTTCCCGGAAGCTCCTACGAGCAGTACTTC. It specifies CSVPGSSYEQYF.

The sample holds a few counts of this clone. The CDR3 spells CASSRLARLSRAKNIQYF. The DNA of the CDR3 is TGTGCCAGTAGTAGACTAGCGCGACTTTCTCGAGCCAAAAACATTCAGTACTTC. The V and J genes are TRBV19 and TRBJ2-4, with 8 bases aligning to TRBD2. The CDR3 is 18 amino acids. After removal of 4 bases from V and 0 bases from J, the junction contained 11 bases not matched to a gene. In germline, CDR1 is LNHDA, CDR2 SQIVND (reference sequence).

This chain joins TRBV27 and TRBJ2-3, with 8 bases lining up with TRBD2. The CDR3 is 15 residues long. Per the germline V gene, CDR1 is MNHEY and CDR2 is SMNVEV (reference sequence). V lost 2 bases to trimming and J lost 4 bases; unmatched junction nucleotides: 5. CDR3 residues: CASSLAGGGSDTQYF. CDR3 nucleotide sequence: TGTGCCAGCAGTTTAGCGGGAGGTGGGTCAGATACGCAGTATTTT.

This clone was detected only once. V and J are TRBV7-8 and TRBJ1-2; D remains unclear. With 1 base removed from V and 8 bases from J, the gap between germline ends came to 20 bases. The CDR3 is 16 amino acids. CDR1 is SGHVS, CDR2 FQNEAQ, per germline. The CDR3 loop is CASSLDAGYRRRGYTF. For the CDR3, the DNA is TGTGCCAGCAGCTTAGATGCCGGTTATAGGAGGAGAGGCTACACCTTC.

This chain links TRBV4-2 with TRBJ2-1; no clear D gene. CDR1 is LGHNA and CDR2 is YNFKEQ in the germline V gene. V was shortened by 0 bases and J by 8 bases, with 11 bases between the two germline ends. CDR3 size: 14 residues. The CDR3 here is CASSQDIASDEQFF. CDR3 DNA: TGTGCCAGCAGCCAAGATATAGCTTCCGATGAGCAGTTCTTC.

The V call is TRBV13, the J call TRBJ2-1; 8 bases are shared with TRBD2. Germline V CDR1 and CDR2: PRHDT, FYEKMQ (reference sequence). This CDR3 is built from 13 residues. V dropped 4 bases and J dropped 4; count of bases not matched to a gene: 0. The CDR3 DNA reads as TGTGCCAGCAGCTCGGGAGGGTACAATGAGCAGTTCTTC. This codes for CASSSGGYNEQFF. Supplemented by reference TRBV13 and TRBJ2-1, the full variable domain reads AAGVIQSPRHLIKEKRETATLKCYPIPRHDTVYWYQQGPGQDPQFLISFYEKMQSDKGSIPDRFSAQQFSDYHSELNMSSLELGDSALYFCASSSGGYNEQFFGPGTRLTVL.

The rearrangement joins TRBV2 to TRBJ1-3; 9 bases agree with TRBD1. The V and J ends lost 6 bases and 2 bases, in that order; junction bases with no gene match: 8. CDR3 length equals 16 residues. Per germline, CDR1 SNHLY and CDR2 FYNNEI. The CDR3 DNA sequence: TGTGCCAGCAGCTGGGACAGGGAAGAGGCTGGAAACACCATATATTTT. Its protein is CASSWDREEAGNTIYF.

The count of this clone is one. V usage is TRBV19 and J usage is TRBJ2-1; 8 positions agree with TRBD2. Trimming cost V 5 bases and J 4 bases; bases outside gene matches: 10. Germline CDR1 is LNHDA and CDR2 is SQIVND (reference sequence). This CDR3 spans 16 amino acids. As DNA, the CDR3 is TGTGCCAGTAGTCCGCATTCTAGCGGGTTGTACAATGAGCAGTTCTTC. This codes for CASSPHSSGLYNEQFF.

The V gene is TRBV7-4, the J gene TRBJ1-2; no clear D. CDR1 and CDR2 (germline): SGHVT, SQSDAQ. The CDR3 has 15 amino acids. Trimming left V 1 base short and J 7 bases short, with 16 bases between. CDR3 in amino acids: CASSLEAGMPFGYTF. The CDR3 DNA follows: TGTGCCAGCAGCTTAGAGGCGGGGATGCCCTTTGGCTACACCTTC.

This chain joins TRBV19 and TRBJ1-1, with TRBD1 matching over 7 bases. With V trimmed by 5 bases and J by 0 bases, 12 bases remained unmatched. Germline CDR1 reads LNHDA; CDR2 reads SQIVND (reference sequence). CDR3 length: 17 residues. The CDR3 nucleotides are TGTGCCAGTAGTCTGACAGGGCAAATAACTATGAACACTGAAGCTTTCTTT. Protein: CASSLTGQITMNTEAFF.

The V and J genes are TRBV2 and TRBJ2-7; TRBD2 aligns across 7 bases. The trim removed 2 bases at V and 4 bases at J, leaving 8 bases unmatched. Looked up from germline, CDR1 is SNHLY and CDR2 is FYNNEI. The length of the CDR3 is 15 residues. Here the CDR3 DNA reads TGTGCCAGCAGTGAACTCGCGGGGCGGGGGTACGAGCAGTACTTC. Amino acid sequence: CASSELAGRGYEQYF.

This chain links TRBV27 with TRBJ2-1; D tentatively reads TRBD1 or TRBD2 (5 bases each). Germline V gene lookup returns CDR1 MNHEY and CDR2 SMNVEV (reference sequence). The CDR3 spans 13 residues. Trimming cost V 5 bases and J 5 bases, with 10 bases left between them. CDR3 amino acids: CASSELGDNEQFF. The CDR3 DNA is TGTGCCAGCAGTGAACTAGGGGACAATGAGCAGTTCTTC.